The text below deals with one T cell receptor (beta chain). Its antigen is as yet unknown. This specimen belongs to a study of cytomegalovirus exposure and HLA in healthy donors. The PCR ran on 60 Vbeta and 13 Jbeta primers. Original analysis: There were 70 million to 95 million unique TCR beta chains by a later count, and some 11 million of them were shared. Clones were read by immunoSEQ multiplex PCR, and TCRdb kept only the in-frame ones, dropping some. V, J and clone size are those of that table, while D and trimming were read from the DNA. The sample yields hundreds of thousands of clones, about 80% seen once. General observations from the study: Immune exposure information comprised only CMV serostatus. Using a false discovery rate of 0.05, a later analysis showed that approximately 17,000 TCR beta sequences were associated with HLA alleles.

This clonotype was obtained from a woman between 40 and 50 years old in good health and CMV-seronegative. Sequencing was performed on PBMCs.

The CDR3 sequence: CAWSVGGGIDEQFF. Written as DNA, the CDR3 is TGTGCCTGGAGTGTCGGCGGGGGTATCGATGAGCAGTTCTTC. This sequence joins TRBV30 and TRBJ2-1, with TRBD2 identical over 7 bases. Germline V gene lookup returns CDR1 GTSNPN and CDR2 SVGIG (reference sequence). The CDR3 loop spans 14 amino acids. With V trimmed by 0 bases and J by 8 bases, 7 bases remained unmatched.